This entry describes one TCR beta chain. The antigen is unknown. These data originate in a study of siplizumab effects on memory and regulatory T cells. General observations from the study: Treg origin accounted for an average of approximately 69% of mappable alloreactive CD4+ clones with siplizumab and about 27% in controls. Both greater diversity than memory cells and a major contribution to the alloresponse seemed to characterize naive T cells.

Germline CDR1 and CDR2: MDHEN and SYDVKM. The V gene lost 3 bases and the J gene lost 3 bases, with 18 bases spanning the gap. The CDR3 loop spans 16 amino acids. Assay: immunoSEQ multiplex PCR; the TCRdb copy retains only in-frame clones and omits some. The sample has tens of thousands of clones, approximately 97% seen once. Sequenced unstimulated subsets in three donor pairs: CD4+ naive, CD4+ memory, CD8+ naive, CD8+ effector memory, CD8+ TEMRA. V usage is TRBV28 and J usage is TRBJ2-7; the D gene could be TRBD1 or TRBD2 (5 bases each). The sequencing input was naive CD4+ T cells sorted from blood. The TCR was taken from a human donor in good health. The CDR3 coding sequence is TGTGCCAGCAGTTTGGTGACCGGGACGAGCAGCTACGAGCAGTACTTC. Encoded protein: CASSLVTGTSSYEQYF.